This T cell receptor (beta chain) was recovered during a study of long-term antiretroviral therapy in people with HIV. As concerns this clone: Its antigen is unidentified.

There was at least one pre-ART PBMC sample for each donor, plus at least two post-ART PBMC samples. Whole-study findings and limits: Pre-ART expanded TRB clones stayed dominant throughout, though often decreasing after ART.

An immunoSEQ assay, version v3.0, was performed at survey level. TCRdb's copy holds only in-frame clones and misses some; the assay was immunoSEQ multiplex PCR. This repertoire shows around 21,000 clones, around 86% found once; its top ten account for 6.5% to 10%. The sample was unsorted PBMCs, taken 0.2 years before starting antiretroviral therapy. The receptor was derived from a young man with HIV.

CDR3 protein: CASSRVGGRQETQYF. DNA for the CDR3: TGTGCCAGCAGTAGGGTAGGCGGACGCCAAGAGACCCAGTACTTC. This chain connects TRBV2 to TRBJ2-5, with D uncertain. The germline V gene encodes CDR1 SNHLY and CDR2 FYNNEI. This CDR3 is built from 15 residues. Trimming took off 5 bases at V and 1 base at J, with 14 bases between the two ends.